This T cell receptor (beta chain) was recovered during a study of cytomegalovirus exposure and HLA in healthy donors (dated 2017 in TCRdb). As for the study more broadly: An earlier analysis of roughly 500 of the donors reported 250 to 300 Gb of sequence data and some 100 million unique TCR beta sequences from about 179 million T cells. Around 320 gigabases of sequencing data and some 85 million unique TCR sequences were included in an early release covering several hundred HLA-typed donors. Every discovery cohort repertoire had been produced on one sequencing platform. To predict cytomegalovirus infection status, the study brought together high-throughput TCR immunosequencing, statistical association of individual TCRs with disease status, and machine learning. The aim of the study was to test whether cataloging public T cell receptors could identify signatures of past pathogen exposure. Along with the approximately 700-subject first cohort, a separate validation cohort of more than 90 different subjects was used. In a later genetic analysis, genome-wide SNP genotypes for about three fifths of the roughly 670 donors were used, and that subset was treated as a discovery cohort. The T cell repertoires of 666 subjects were profiled by immunosequencing and related to cytomegalovirus serostatus. Alongside the repertoire data, information on donor age, sex, ethnicity and CMV serostatus was compiled. HLA typing included class I and class II loci at four-digit resolution. The genetic ancestry cluster associated with self-reported Caucasian donors included approximately 85% of the roughly 390 genotyped donors. In the later analysis, no new phenotypic data were used to find candidate immune exposures; instead, reliance was placed on TCR beta sequences and their occurrence across donors. Typing coverage differed by locus: A, B, C, DRB1 and DQB1 were typed in roughly 620-640 donors, DQA1 in about 550, DPA1 in 606, and DPB1 in 472. A handful of DR-DQ haplotypes were handled as single units for association and clustering because linkage in the cohort was strong. A later analysis re-analyzed previously published TCR beta repertoires from 666 donors and added high-resolution HLA genotyping to study TCR occurrence patterns. Across around 400 genotyped donors of the cohort, an average of about 240,000 unique TCR beta nucleotide sequences per donor were sequenced, and roughly 20% of those sequences were non-productive. To decide whether each TCR beta V gene segment behaved as functional or pseudogenic, an earlier analysis of fewer than 750 of the donors relied on high-throughput TCR beta sequencing. The investigation overall reported the following: Most TCR sequences were observed very rarely across donors, whereas some public TCRs were present in many individuals. Because HLA typing was unavailable for some donors at each locus, only the typed subset was used in association tests. Presence/absence analyses assumed roughly uniform sequencing depth across donors, an assumption that may not hold. A total of around 150 TCR beta chains were listed by the study as associated with cytomegalovirus. Specific HLA alleles were associated with more than 15,000 TCR beta sequences at a false discovery rate of 0.05 in a later analysis. The authors suggested that the approach could potentially be generalized to other disease states and immunological phenotypes. A cluster of highly shared sequence variants was judged likely to be a technical artifact of the sequencing pipeline. In vitro tests confirmed that three of the cytomegalovirus-associated TCR beta chains recognize cytomegalovirus antigens. Some IMGT-functional V segments, including TRBV6-2 and TRBV6-3, could not be distinguished by the 87-base-pair reads and were therefore excluded. A later analysis reported that several top co-occurrence clusters appeared linked to parvovirus B19, influenza, CMV and Epstein-Barr virus. In an earlier analysis of about 600 of the donors, most TCR beta V segments appeared in productive rearrangements about 87% or about 30% of the time, broadly matching IMGT annotations. A further reported finding was that TCR beta sequences accurately predicted the HLA-A and HLA-B alleles for most subjects in the first cohort. In this cohort, only TCR beta chains were sequenced, and detectable features were limited by the absence of alpha or paired-chain data. According to a later analysis, most CMV-associated TCR beta chains appeared to be HLA-restricted, and the HLA associations seemed to be driven largely by CMV exposure. Because counts were too low, seventeen rarely observed V segments, including chromosome 9 orphons, were excluded from the earlier analysis of a few hundred of the donors. According to a later analysis, TCR association rates differed among HLA loci, with DRB1 alleles showing the most associated TCRs and HLA-C alleles showing the fewest. An association between a missense DCLRE1C variant and V-gene and J-gene trimming of TCR beta chains was found in a later genetic analysis and replicated in an independent cohort. Linkage disequilibrium might explain the correlated functional status among segregating V segments, but an unknown experimental factor could not be excluded. Compared with equally common non-associated chains, HLA-associated TCR beta chains in a later analysis were more clonally expanded and had lower generation probabilities. The only immune exposure information available for the cohort was CMV serostatus. In both the original and validation cohorts, the classifier was reported to diagnose cytomegalovirus status with high specificity and sensitivity. A later genetic analysis reported fewer N-insertions in productive TCRs among donors in an Asian-associated ancestry cluster than the roughly 720-donor mean. When HLA alleles, especially DR and DQ, strongly co-occurred, attributing TCR associations to individual alleles was difficult.

The cohort consisted of hundreds of healthy bone marrow donors. At the time of sampling, every cohort member was nominally healthy, though immune exposures that went unrecorded were likely present. The donor was CMV seropositive and belonged to the group of 250 to 300 seropositive cohort members. Each donor provided a peripheral blood sample, and peripheral blood mononuclear cells were used for TCR beta sequencing. Genomic DNA extraction from the blood cell samples was performed with the Qiagen DNeasy Blood Extraction Kit. CDR1 and CDR2, per the germline V gene (reference sequence), are GTSNPN and SVGIG. The CDR3 measures 16 amino acids from cysteine to phenylalanine. Kept here is only the CDR3 DNA, which spans 48 bases and is read in frame from base 1. The trim is 2 bases for V and 4 bases for J, with a gap of 18 bases between the germline ends. Libraries came from the immunoSEQ multiplex PCR assay. The multiplex PCR relied on a mix of 60 forward primers for TCR Vbeta segments and 13 reverse primers for TCR Jbeta segments. Amplification of the CDR3 region of rearranged TCR beta genes was performed with a multiplex PCR assay on genomic DNA. The amplified TCR beta libraries were sequenced on the Illumina HiSeq System as 87-base-pair reads. Processing in the source paper ran as follows. In a later analysis, tens of millions of unique TCR beta chains were counted across the 500 to 850 repertoires, and roughly 11 million of these chains were shared by at least two donors. Raw reads were error-corrected and collapsed into unique sequences with a nearest-neighbor algorithm that merged closely related sequences to remove PCR and sequencing errors. To assign V, D and J gene segments, CDR3 sequences were aligned to IMGT reference sequences. Each retained sequence needed at least a six-nucleotide match to both a V gene segment and a J gene segment. A rearrangement counted as productive if the CDR3 had no stop codons and remained in frame with V and J, and every other rearrangement counted as non-productive. Following IMGT convention, CDR3 was defined as the stretch from the second conserved V-encoded cysteine up to the conserved J-encoded phenylalanine. The earlier analysis of some 550 of the donors excluded any sequence lacking an unambiguous match to a single V gene segment. In an earlier analysis of approximately 590 of the donors, V segments were called functional above 56.7% productive rearrangements and were called segregating when the between-donor standard deviation exceeded 5%. A statistical classification framework was built to diagnose cytomegalovirus status from the catalog of TCR beta chain sequences. In a later analysis, V and J genes were assigned by comparing TCR nucleotide sequences against IMGT/GENE-DB human TR gene sequences. The TCRdist pipeline was used in a later analysis to assign CDR3 sequences and most-parsimonious VDJ recombination scenarios. In a later analysis, each TCR beta chain was defined by its CDR3 amino acid sequence together with its V-gene family, and reads without a unique V-gene family were excluded. To address suspected cross-contamination and a sequencing artifact, a later analysis removed 592 highly shared, low-generation-probability nucleotide sequences. For each public chain, a later analysis derived a clonal expansion index from normalized ranks of inferred template counts within each repertoire. A later analysis computed generation probabilities with a VDJ recombination model fitted to out-of-frame rearrangements, and checked the results against IGoR. Hypergeometric tests were used in a later analysis to score TCR-TCR, TCR-HLA and TCR-CMV co-occurrence, with a repertoire-size bias correction applied to the TCR pairs. A later analysis estimated false discovery rates by permuting HLA or CMV assignments 20 times. A later analysis grouped co-occurring TCRs with DBSCAN, adding TCRdist sequence similarity when clustering within HLA-allele-positive subsets. For co-occurrence clustering, repertoires with fewer than 30,000 or more than 120,000 public chains were excluded, along with 4 to 6 repertoires with anomalous nucleotide sharing. In TCRdb, the immuneACCESS table is reduced to in-frame sequences with V and J assigned. These tables do not hold every clone; where another copy was compared, an unresolved V gene accounts for under half, and the others remain unexplained. D and trimming were read from the DNA, whereas the V and J calls and clone size are those reported in that table. The sample records 150,000 to 200,000 clones, about 81% of which are singletons. Clones ranked in the top ten supply just under 3% of the sample.

This clone has more than one count but fewer than ten. It lacks a known antigen. Base-call qualities are not available, and no considerably larger clone is one nucleotide away. Sequencing used PBMCs. The rearrangement combines TRBV30 with TRBJ2-1, with TRBD1 as a weak D call on 6 bases. The sequence was collected from a woman between 50 and 59 years old in good health and CMV-seropositive. The CDR3 loop reads CAWSLGSQGGYNEQFF. In nucleotide form, the sequence is TGTGCCTGGAGTTTGGGATCCCAAGGGGGTTACAATGAGCAGTTCTTC.